This entry lists 7 T cell receptor beta chains sequenced from one sample in a study of neurological immune-mediated disorders. TCRdb independently ran MiXCR on the 5' RACE reads; one entry per CDR3 protein. This sample has some 37,000 distinct CDR3 sequences, with 13% to 15% found just once. Sequenced: PBMCs. Source of these receptors: a woman in her forties or fifties with HTLV-1-associated myelopathy (HAM/TSP).

This clonotype was found many times. V and J are TRBV5-1 and TRBJ1-1; D remains unclear. The CDR3 spans 12 residues. V was shortened by 6 bases and J by 8 bases, with 14 bases between the two germline ends. Germline loops: CDR1 SGHRS, CDR2 YFSETQ. CDR3 region: CASNRGGTEAFF. Here the CDR3 DNA reads TGCGCCAGCAACCGCGGTGGCACGGAAGCTTTCTTT. The full variable domain, rest sourced from reference TRBV5-1 and TRBJ1-1, is KAGVTQTPRYLIKTRGQQVTLSCSPISGHRSVSWYQQTPGQGLQFLFEYFSETQRNKGNFPGRFSGRQFSNSRSEMNVSTLELGDSALYLCASNRGGTEAFFGQGTRLTVV.

This clonotype was found many times. The V and J genes are TRBV3-1 and TRBJ1-6; maybe TRBD1 (6 bases). The CDR3 totals 14 residues. Trimming took 5 bases from V and 7 from J, leaving 12 bases between them. Germline V gene data show CDR1 as LGHDT and CDR2 as YNNKEL (reference sequence). The DNA of the CDR3 is TGTGCCAGCAGCTCGGGACAAAAAAATTCACCCCTCCACTTT. It specifies CASSSGQKNSPLHF.

In this sample, this clonotype turned up many times. J is TRBJ2-1 and V is TRBV20-1; 11 bases fit TRBD1. Germline V gives CDR1 DFQATT, CDR2 SNEGSKA (reference sequence). The CDR3 has 14 residues. Trimming removed 3 bases from V and 7 bases from J; junction bases left unmatched: 5. The CDR3 bases are TGCAGTGCTAGTCGGGACAGGGGGAGGAATGAGCAGTTCTTC. This sequence encodes CSASRDRGRNEQFF.

This clonotype occurred many times. V usage is TRBV6-1 and J usage is TRBJ2-5; D tentatively reads TRBD1 or TRBD2 (5 bases each). Germline V gene lookup returns CDR1 MNHNS and CDR2 SASEGT. Trimming stripped 6 bases from V and 2 bases from J, with 19 bases between. This CDR3 contains 16 residues. CDR3 nucleotide sequence: TGTGCCAGCAGCCATGGGAGTGGGACGGGGCAAGAGACCCAGTACTTC. Translated, it gives CASSHGSGTGQETQYF.

This clonotype was detected only once. The V and J genes are TRBV5-6 and TRBJ1-6, with TRBD1 identical over 7 bases. From germline, CDR1 is SGHDT and CDR2 YYEEEE. The CDR3 runs 16 residues. V gave up 3 bases and J gave up 4 bases; unmatched junction bases: 7. The CDR3 loop is CASSSLDREYNSPLHF. CDR3 DNA sequence: TGTGCCAGCAGCTCGCTCGACAGGGAGTATAATTCACCCCTCCACTTT.

The chain carries TRBV20-1 and TRBJ2-5; unclear D gene. CDR3 length: 12 amino acids. Trimming shortened V by 1 base and J by 5 bases, and 8 bases separated the two germline ends. The germline gives CDR1 DFQATT, CDR2 SNEGSKA (reference sequence). CDR3 in DNA: TGCAGTGCTAGAGGGGATGGGGAGACCCAGTACTTC. Its translation: CSARGDGETQYF.

In this sample, this clonotype turned up a few times. CDR3 in amino acids: CASSQPLGGSYNEQFF. For the CDR3, the DNA is TGTGCCAGCAGCCAACCCCTGGGGGGGTCCTACAATGAGCAGTTCTTC. This chain links TRBV3-1 with TRBJ2-1; 7 bases are shared with TRBD2. Trimming cost V 2 bases and J 1 base; bases outside gene matches: 5. The CDR3 has 16 amino acids. Germline V CDR1 and CDR2: LGHDT, YNNKEL (reference sequence).